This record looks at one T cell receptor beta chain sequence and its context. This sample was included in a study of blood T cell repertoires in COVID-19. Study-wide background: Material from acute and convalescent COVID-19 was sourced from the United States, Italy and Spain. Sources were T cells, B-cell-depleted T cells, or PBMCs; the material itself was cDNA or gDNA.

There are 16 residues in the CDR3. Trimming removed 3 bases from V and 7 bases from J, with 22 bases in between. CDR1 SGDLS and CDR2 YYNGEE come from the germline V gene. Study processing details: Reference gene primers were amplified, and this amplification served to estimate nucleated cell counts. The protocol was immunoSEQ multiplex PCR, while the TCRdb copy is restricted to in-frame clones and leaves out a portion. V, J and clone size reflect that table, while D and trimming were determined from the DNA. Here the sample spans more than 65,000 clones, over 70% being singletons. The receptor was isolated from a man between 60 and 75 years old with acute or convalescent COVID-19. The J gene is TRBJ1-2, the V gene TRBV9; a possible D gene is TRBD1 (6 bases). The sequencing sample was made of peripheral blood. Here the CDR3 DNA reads TGTGCCAGCAGCGGACAAACAGGGTACGTACTCCGTGGCTACACCTTC. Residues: CASSGQTGYVLRGYTF.